Below, 17 T cell receptor beta chains from the same sample are listed, as sequenced in a study of Ad26.COV2.S vaccination and SARS-CoV-2 variants. Generated by immunoSEQ multiplex PCR, the TCRdb table keeps only in-frame clones and is missing some. Here the sample spans some 190,000 clones, around 88% being singletons. The material sequenced was peripheral blood, taken after recovery from COVID-19. Receptor source: a human donor who had recovered from COVID-19.

The rearrangement joins TRBV27 to TRBJ1-2, with 9 nucleotides matching TRBD1. With V trimmed by 5 bases and J by 2 bases, 6 bases remained unmatched. The CDR3 spans 15 residues. Germline lookup yields CDR1 MNHEY and CDR2 SMNVEV (reference sequence). The CDR3 DNA follows: TGTGCCAGCAGTAAATCCGGGACAGGGAACTATGGCTACACCTTC. It codes for CASSKSGTGNYGYTF.

The chain has TRBV19 and TRBJ1-2; possibly TRBD1 for D (6 bases). This CDR3 region has 12 residues. V shed 5 bases and J shed 8 bases, with 12 bases lying between them. Germline V CDR1 and CDR2: LNHDA, SQIVND (reference sequence). The CDR3 DNA is TGTGCCAGTAGTCCACAGGGTTGGGGCTACACCTTC. It codes for CASSPQGWGYTF.

V is TRBV11-3 and J is TRBJ1-3, with no clear D. The CDR3 is 13 residues long. The V gene's germline CDR1 is SGHNT and CDR2 YENEEA. The germline V and J ends were trimmed by 2 bases and 2 bases, with 4 bases remaining between them. In DNA, the CDR3 is TGTGCCAGCAGCTTAACAGCTGGAAACACCATATATTTT. This translates into CASSLTAGNTIYF.

The V and J genes are TRBV7-3 and TRBJ2-1; D perhaps matches TRBD2 (5 bases). Trimming removed 5 bases at V and 6 bases at J, with 14 bases between. Germline assignment: CDR1 SGHTA and CDR2 FQGTGA. The CDR3 has 14 amino acids. Here the CDR3 reads CASSPLGGFNEQFF. The CDR3 region has the DNA TGTGCCAGCAGCCCCCTGGGCGGGTTCAATGAGCAGTTCTTC.

The chain is built from TRBV28 and TRBJ1-5; D possibly corresponds to TRBD1 (5 bases). Between the trimmed V and J ends, which lost 3 bases and 2 bases, there was a span of 11 bases. The germline gives CDR1 MDHEN, CDR2 SYDVKM. This CDR3 is built from 15 residues. CDR3 nucleotides: TGTGCCAGCAGTTTTAGGGGCAGGGGCAATCAGCCCCAGCATTTT. This encodes CASSFRGRGNQPQHF.

The chain recombines TRBV19 with TRBJ2-2; 11 bases are a match to TRBD2. This CDR3 is built from 15 residues. J was trimmed by 2 bases and V by 8 bases; bases with no gene match: 4. Germline V gives CDR1 LNHDA, CDR2 SQIVND (reference sequence). CDR3 protein: CASVAGGLNTGELFF. CDR3 coding DNA: TGTGCCAGTGTAGCGGGAGGGCTCAACACCGGGGAGCTGTTTTTT.

DNA of the CDR3: TGTGCCAGCAGTTATTCGGCAGGGACCTACGAGCAGTACTTC. The encoded protein is CASSYSAGTYEQYF. The J gene is TRBJ2-7, the V gene TRBV6-5; tentative D call: TRBD1 (5 bases). This CDR3 is 14 amino acids long. Germline CDR1 reads MNHEY; CDR2 reads SVGAGI. V lost 3 bases and J 2 bases, leaving 11 bases between the germline ends.

The V and J genes are TRBV28 and TRBJ1-1, with D unresolved. Germline loops: CDR1 MDHEN, CDR2 SYDVKM. V lost 5 bases, J lost 6 bases, and 10 bases lay in between. The CDR3 runs to 12 residues. The CDR3 region has the DNA TGTGCCAGCAGTCCGTTAGTGGCTGAAGCTTTCTTT. Its translation is CASSPLVAEAFF.

This rearrangement joins TRBV5-4 to TRBJ1-5; a possible D gene is TRBD1 (6 bases). CDR3 size: 14 residues. The germline V gene encodes CDR1 SGHNT and CDR2 YYREEE (reference sequence). The V end was cut by 0 bases, the J end by 5 bases, with 9 bases between. The CDR3 region is CASSLGAGDQPQHF. The CDR3 DNA follows: TGTGCCAGCAGCTTGGGGGCAGGGGATCAGCCCCAGCATTTT.

The J gene is TRBJ2-1, the V gene TRBV11-3; 9 positions agree with TRBD2. The CDR3 loop spans 15 amino acids. Germline V lookup: CDR1 SGHNT, CDR2 YENEEA. Losses at the gene ends were 0 bases for V and 8 bases for J; bases not matched to a gene: 5. The CDR3 loop reads CASSLEASGIHEQFF. DNA of the CDR3: TGTGCCAGCAGCTTAGAGGCTAGCGGGATTCATGAGCAGTTCTTC. Filled out from reference TRBV11-3 and TRBJ2-1, the complete variable domain reads EAGVVQSPRYKIIEKKQPVAFWCNPISGHNTLYWYLQNLGQGPELLIRYENEEAVDDSQLPKDRFSAERLKGVDSTLKIQPAELGDSAVYLCASSLEASGIHEQFFGPGTRLTVL.

The J gene is TRBJ2-5, the V gene TRBV7-2, with TRBD2 identical over 13 bases. Germline CDR1 SGHTA, CDR2 FQGNSA. CDR3 size: 16 residues. The trim removed 1 base at V and 7 bases at J, leaving 6 bases unmatched. DNA of the CDR3: TGTGCCAGCAGCTTAGTTCCGGGACTAGCGGGACCGACCCAGTACTTC. As protein: CASSLVPGLAGPTQYF.

J is TRBJ1-1 and V is TRBV11-2; the D gene is possibly TRBD1 (6 bases). This CDR3 has 16 amino acids. The V gene lost 5 bases and the J gene lost 5 bases, with 21 bases spanning the gap. Germline loops: CDR1 SGHAT, CDR2 FQNNGV. In DNA form, the CDR3 reads TGTGCCAGCAGCCTACCAGGGGCCTATCGAGGAACTGAAGCTTTCTTT. It is translated as CASSLPGAYRGTEAFF.

This chain connects TRBV6-5 to TRBJ2-3; 7 bases match TRBD2. The CDR3 has 15 amino acids. V was pared by 8 bases and J by 5 bases, with 13 bases of the junction left unmatched. CDR1 is MNHEY, CDR2 SVGAGI, per germline. CDR3 sequence: CASSWAGGRQDTQYF. CDR3 bases: TGTGCCAGCTCTTGGGCCGGGGGGAGGCAAGATACGCAGTATTTT.

The chain recombines TRBV6-5 with TRBJ2-7; D unresolved. CDR1 and CDR2 (germline): MNHEY, SVGAGI. CDR3 length equals 14 residues. Trimming cost V 5 bases and J 0 bases, with 11 bases left between them. CDR3 protein: CASSLTLSSYEQYF. The CDR3 DNA reads as TGTGCCAGCAGTCTGACTCTAAGCTCCTACGAGCAGTACTTC.

The J gene is TRBJ2-4, the V gene TRBV9; D is undetermined. CDR3 length equals 16 residues. Germline CDR1 reads SGDLS; CDR2 reads YYNGEE. V was clipped by 0 bases and J by 1 base, with 11 bases between them. For the CDR3, the DNA is TGTGCCAGCAGCGTAGAATGGGGTGGGGCCAAAAACATTCAGTACTTC. This sequence encodes CASSVEWGGAKNIQYF.

CDR3 nucleotides: TGTGCCAGCAGTGACACAGACAGGGGGGGTGAGCAGTTCTTC. It translates to CASSDTDRGGEQFF. The chain recombines TRBV6-4 with TRBJ2-1, with 9 bases that match TRBD1. The V gene end was trimmed by 2 bases and the J gene end by 9 bases; junction bases not matched to a gene: 5. Germline assignment: CDR1 MRHNA and CDR2 SNTAGT. CDR3 length: 14 residues.

The V and J genes are TRBV28 and TRBJ1-3, with a weak D call TRBD1 (5 bases). CDR1 is MDHEN and CDR2 is SYDVKM in the germline V gene. V lost 3 bases and J 7 bases, leaving 16 bases between the germline ends. This CDR3 is built from 15 residues. This CDR3 is CASSFSGGRRNTIYF. CDR3 coding DNA: TGTGCCAGCAGTTTCTCCGGGGGTAGGCGTAACACCATATATTTT.